Listed here are 10 T cell receptor beta chains from one sample, sequenced in a study of PD-1 blockade in classical Hodgkin lymphoma. Here immunoSEQ multiplex PCR was the method, and the copy in TCRdb shows in-frame clones only, minus some. The data show approximately 84,000 clones, about nine tenths seen once. Relapse after autologous stem cell transplantation occurred in every patient, and brentuximab vedotin exposure varied. The source material was peripheral blood mononuclear cells (PBMCs), sampled at baseline. The receptors originated from a human donor with classical Hodgkin lymphoma.

This chain joins TRBV7-2 and TRBJ1-2; tentatively, D is TRBD1 (6 bases). CDR1 and CDR2 (germline): SGHTA, FQGNSA. The CDR3 has 16 amino acids. V dropped 1 base and J dropped 4 bases, with 16 bases sitting between them. CDR3 DNA: TGTGCCAGCAGCTTAGGATCGCCAGGGGCGGGCTATGGCTACACCTTC. Translated: CASSLGSPGAGYGYTF.

The chain employs TRBV10-3 and TRBJ2-3, with TRBD2 identical over 7 bases. CDR3 length: 14 amino acids. Germline V gene sequence: CDR1 ENHRY, CDR2 SYGVKD. With 3 bases clipped from V and 2 bases from J, the junction kept 2 bases outside the gene matches. The CDR3 region has the DNA TGTGCCATCAGTGAACGGGGGGACACAGATACGCAGTATTTT. Protein sequence: CAISERGDTDTQYF.

The chain uses TRBV7-2 and TRBJ2-1; the D is unclear. Germline V gives CDR1 SGHTA, CDR2 FQGNSA. The CDR3 covers 15 residues. Trimming removed 1 base from V and 1 base from J, with 8 bases in between. The CDR3 DNA sequence: TGTGCCAGCAGCTTAGTGCCCCTATCCTACAATGAGCAGTTCTTC. It encodes CASSLVPLSYNEQFF.

This clone was seen only once. The chain couples TRBV4-1 to TRBJ1-6; no clear D. CDR3 length: 17 residues. V was clipped by 2 bases and J by 7 bases, with 18 bases between them. Germline assignment: CDR1 MGHRA and CDR2 YSYEKL. This CDR3 reads CASSQRALGLGNSPLHF. CDR3 sequence (DNA): TGCGCCAGCAGCCAAAGGGCCCTGGGGTTGGGAAATTCACCCCTCCACTTT.

The rearrangement links TRBV20-1 to TRBJ1-4; a weak D match, TRBD1 (5 bases). The ends were cut back, 7 bases at V and 4 bases at J, with 7 bases in the middle. This CDR3 spans 11 amino acids. CDR1 DFQATT and CDR2 SNEGSKA come from the germline V gene (reference sequence). The CDR3 DNA reads TGCAGTGTCAGGGATAATGAAAAACTGTTTTTT. Its translation is CSVRDNEKLFF.

The chain recombines TRBV5-8 with TRBJ1-4; 7 bases line up with TRBD1. The V segment lost 4 bases and the J segment 4 bases; nucleotides outside the gene matches: 7. The germline V gene has CDR1 SGHTS and CDR2 YDEGEE. This CDR3 contains 15 residues. CDR3 DNA sequence: TGTGCCAGCAGCCTGGGACAGCAACTTAATGAAAAACTGTTTTTT. Its translation is CASSLGQQLNEKLFF.

This sequence joins TRBV19 and TRBJ1-1, with unresolved D. V was shortened by 1 base and J by 5 bases, with 20 bases between the two germline ends. Germline V lookup: CDR1 LNHDA, CDR2 SQIVND (reference sequence). This CDR3 contains 17 residues. CDR3 nucleotides: TGTGCCAGTAGTATAGGATTGGGCTGGGAATGGCGGACTGAAGCTTTCTTT. It codes for CASSIGLGWEWRTEAFF.

The gene calls are TRBV29-1 and TRBJ2-1; 12 nucleotides match TRBD2. This CDR3 is 15 amino acids long. V gave up 3 bases and J gave up 7 bases; unmatched junction bases: 7. In germline, CDR1 is SQVTM, CDR2 ANQGSEA. CDR3 sequence (DNA): TGCAGCGTTGATCGACTAGCGGGAGTACAGAATGAGCAGTTCTTC. This encodes CSVDRLAGVQNEQFF.

This chain joins TRBV12-5 and TRBJ1-1, with 7 bases matching TRBD1. The CDR3 is made up of 14 amino acids. V shed 7 bases and J 5 bases; nucleotides not matched to a gene: 10. CDR1 and CDR2 (germline): LGHNT, FRNRAP. CDR3 protein: CASADQGVVTEAFF. The CDR3 DNA sequence: TGTGCTAGTGCCGATCAGGGGGTCGTAACTGAAGCTTTCTTT.

This clone was recorded only once. The chain links TRBV9 to TRBJ2-1, with TRBD2 matching 8 bases. Trimming at V came to 4 bases and at J to 4 bases, leaving 13 bases not matched to a gene. CDR1 and CDR2 from the germline V gene are SGDLS and YYNGEE. CDR3 size: 17 residues. The CDR3 spells CASSPRPVASGYNEQFF. CDR3 sequence (DNA): TGTGCCAGCAGCCCCCGTCCGGTAGCTAGCGGGTACAATGAGCAGTTCTTC.